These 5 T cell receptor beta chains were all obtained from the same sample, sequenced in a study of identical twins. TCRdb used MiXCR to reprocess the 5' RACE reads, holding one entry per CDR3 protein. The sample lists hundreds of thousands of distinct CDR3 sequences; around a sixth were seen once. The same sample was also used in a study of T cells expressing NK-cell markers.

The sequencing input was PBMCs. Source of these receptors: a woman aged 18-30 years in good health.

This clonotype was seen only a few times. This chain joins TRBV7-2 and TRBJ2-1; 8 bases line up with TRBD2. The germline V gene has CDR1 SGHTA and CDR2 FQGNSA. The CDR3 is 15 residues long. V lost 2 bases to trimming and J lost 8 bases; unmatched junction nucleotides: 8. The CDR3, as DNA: TGTGCCAGCAGCTTAAACGGGAGGGCCGGGGATGAGCAGTTCTTC. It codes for CASSLNGRAGDEQFF.

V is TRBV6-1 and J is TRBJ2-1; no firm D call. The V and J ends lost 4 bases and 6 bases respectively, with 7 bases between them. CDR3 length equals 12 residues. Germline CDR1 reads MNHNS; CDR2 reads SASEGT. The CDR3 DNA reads TGTGCCAGCAGTGGTGAGCCCAATGAGCAGTTCTTC. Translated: CASSGEPNEQFF.

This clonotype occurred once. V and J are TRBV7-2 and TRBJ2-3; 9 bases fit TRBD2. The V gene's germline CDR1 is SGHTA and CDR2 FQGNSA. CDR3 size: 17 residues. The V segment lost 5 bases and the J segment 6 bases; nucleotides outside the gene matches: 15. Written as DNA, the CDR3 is TGTGCCAGCAGCCCTAGGTCGGCGGGAGGGCGGGGGGATACGCAGTATTTT. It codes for CASSPRSAGGRGDTQYF.

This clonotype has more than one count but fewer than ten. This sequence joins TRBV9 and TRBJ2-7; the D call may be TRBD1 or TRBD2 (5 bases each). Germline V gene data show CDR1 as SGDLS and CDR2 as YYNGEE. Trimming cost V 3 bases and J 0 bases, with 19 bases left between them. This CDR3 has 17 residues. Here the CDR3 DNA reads TGTGCCAGCAGCGCTAGGGACGTGGCCAGAGCCTCCTACGAGCAGTACTTC. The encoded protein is CASSARDVARASYEQYF.

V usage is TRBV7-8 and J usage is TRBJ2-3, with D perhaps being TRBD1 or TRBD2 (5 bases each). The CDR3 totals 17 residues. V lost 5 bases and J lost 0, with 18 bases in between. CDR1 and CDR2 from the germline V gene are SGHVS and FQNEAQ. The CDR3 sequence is CASSQPQGRTSTDTQYF. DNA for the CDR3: TGTGCCAGCAGCCAACCGCAGGGACGGACGAGCACAGATACGCAGTATTTT.